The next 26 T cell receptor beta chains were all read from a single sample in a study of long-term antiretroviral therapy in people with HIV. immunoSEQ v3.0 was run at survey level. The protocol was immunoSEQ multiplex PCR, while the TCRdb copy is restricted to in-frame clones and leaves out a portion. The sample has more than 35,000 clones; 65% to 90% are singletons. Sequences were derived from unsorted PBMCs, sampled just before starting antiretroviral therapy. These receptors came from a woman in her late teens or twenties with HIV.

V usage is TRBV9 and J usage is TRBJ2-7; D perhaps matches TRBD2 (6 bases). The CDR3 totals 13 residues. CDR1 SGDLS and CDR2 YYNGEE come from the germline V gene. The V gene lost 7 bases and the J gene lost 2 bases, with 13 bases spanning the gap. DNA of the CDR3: TGTGCCAGCGGATACGGGGGTACCTACGAGCAGTACTTC. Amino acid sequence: CASGYGGTYEQYF.

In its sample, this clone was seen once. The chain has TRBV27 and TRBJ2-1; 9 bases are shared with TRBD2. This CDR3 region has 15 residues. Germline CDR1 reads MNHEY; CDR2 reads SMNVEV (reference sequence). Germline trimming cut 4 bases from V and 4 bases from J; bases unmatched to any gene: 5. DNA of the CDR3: TGTGCCAGCAGTTATGAGACTAGCGGTTACAATGAGCAGTTCTTC. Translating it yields CASSYETSGYNEQFF.

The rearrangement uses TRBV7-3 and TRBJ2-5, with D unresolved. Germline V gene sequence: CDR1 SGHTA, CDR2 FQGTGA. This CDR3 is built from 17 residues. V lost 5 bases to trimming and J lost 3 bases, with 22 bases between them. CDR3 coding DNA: TGTGCCAGCAGCCGAGAAAAGGTTCAAGGGTCTAAAGAGACCCAGTACTTC. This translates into CASSREKVQGSKETQYF.

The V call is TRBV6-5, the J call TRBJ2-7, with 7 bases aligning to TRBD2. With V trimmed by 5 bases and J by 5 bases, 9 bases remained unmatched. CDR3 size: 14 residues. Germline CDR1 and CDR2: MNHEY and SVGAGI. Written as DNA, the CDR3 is TGTGCCAGCAGTCGGGGGGTCATTCGGAACGAGCAGTACTTC. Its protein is CASSRGVIRNEQYF.

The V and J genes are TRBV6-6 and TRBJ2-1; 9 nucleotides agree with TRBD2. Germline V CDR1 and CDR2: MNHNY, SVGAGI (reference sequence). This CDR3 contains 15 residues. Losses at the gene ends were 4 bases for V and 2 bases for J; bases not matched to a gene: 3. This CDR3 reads CASSSAGGAYNEQFF. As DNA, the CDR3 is TGTGCCAGCAGTTCCGCGGGGGGGGCCTACAATGAGCAGTTCTTC.

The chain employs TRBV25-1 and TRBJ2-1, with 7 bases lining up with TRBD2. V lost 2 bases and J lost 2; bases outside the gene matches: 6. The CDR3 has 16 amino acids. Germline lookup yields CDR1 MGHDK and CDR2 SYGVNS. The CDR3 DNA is TGTGCCAGCAGTGAAGGAGGTCTAGCGGCCTACAATGAGCAGTTCTTC. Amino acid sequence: CASSEGGLAAYNEQFF.

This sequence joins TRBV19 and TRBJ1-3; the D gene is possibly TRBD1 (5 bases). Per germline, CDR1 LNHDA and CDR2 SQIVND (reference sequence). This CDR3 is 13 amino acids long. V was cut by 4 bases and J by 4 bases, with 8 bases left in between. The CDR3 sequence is CASSTGFGNTIYF. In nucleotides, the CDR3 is TGTGCCAGTAGTACAGGGTTCGGAAACACCATATATTTT.

CDR3 region: CASSFGNTEAFF. The CDR3 DNA follows: TGTGCCAGCAGCTTTGGGAACACTGAAGCTTTCTTT. The chain recombines TRBV7-2 with TRBJ1-1; no reliable D call. The CDR3 is made up of 12 amino acids. Per the germline V gene, CDR1 is SGHTA and CDR2 is FQGNSA. Trimming left V 3 bases short and J 1 base short, with 3 bases between.

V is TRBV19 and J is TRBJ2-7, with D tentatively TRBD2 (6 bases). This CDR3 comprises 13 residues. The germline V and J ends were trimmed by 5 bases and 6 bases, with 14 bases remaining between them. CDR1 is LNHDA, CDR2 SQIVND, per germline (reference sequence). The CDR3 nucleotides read TGTGCCAGTAGTTGGGGCCGGGAGAGCGAGCAGTACTTC. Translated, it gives CASSWGRESEQYF.

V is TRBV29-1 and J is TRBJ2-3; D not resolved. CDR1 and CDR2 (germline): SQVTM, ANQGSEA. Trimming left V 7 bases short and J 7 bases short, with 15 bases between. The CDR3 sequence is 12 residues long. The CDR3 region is CSGDSVSNTQYF. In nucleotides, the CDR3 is TGCAGCGGTGATTCGGTGTCCAATACGCAGTATTTT.

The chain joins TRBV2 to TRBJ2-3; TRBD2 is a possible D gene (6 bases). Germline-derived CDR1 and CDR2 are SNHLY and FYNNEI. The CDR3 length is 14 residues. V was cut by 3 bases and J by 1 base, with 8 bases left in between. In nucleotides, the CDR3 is TGTGCCAGCAGTGAGGGGACTGGCACAGATACGCAGTATTTT. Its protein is CASSEGTGTDTQYF.

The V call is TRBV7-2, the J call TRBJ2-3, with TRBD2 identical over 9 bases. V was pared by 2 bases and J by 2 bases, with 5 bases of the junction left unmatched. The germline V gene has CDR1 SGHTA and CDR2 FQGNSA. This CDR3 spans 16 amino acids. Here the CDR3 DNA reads TGTGCCAGCAGCTTATCCGGGACTAGCCTCACAGATACGCAGTATTTT. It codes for CASSLSGTSLTDTQYF.

The chain's CDR3 is CASSSSRGRSTGELFF. CDR3 in DNA: TGTGCCAGCAGCTCAAGCAGGGGGCGGAGCACCGGGGAGCTGTTTTTT. The gene calls are TRBV5-6 and TRBJ2-2; 8 bases are a match to TRBD1. Looked up from germline, CDR1 is SGHDT and CDR2 is YYEEEE. J was trimmed by 4 bases and V by 3 bases; bases with no gene match: 8. The CDR3 runs 16 residues.

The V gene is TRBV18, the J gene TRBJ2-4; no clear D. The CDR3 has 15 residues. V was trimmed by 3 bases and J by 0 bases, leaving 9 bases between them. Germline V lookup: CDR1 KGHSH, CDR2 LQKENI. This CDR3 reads CASSPRTVAKNIQYF. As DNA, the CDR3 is TGTGCCAGCTCACCTCGGACCGTAGCCAAAAACATTCAGTACTTC.

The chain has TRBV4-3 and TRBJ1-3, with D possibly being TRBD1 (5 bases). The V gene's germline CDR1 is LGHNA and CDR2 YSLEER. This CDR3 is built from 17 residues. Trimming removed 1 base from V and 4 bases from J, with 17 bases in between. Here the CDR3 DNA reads TGCGCCAGCAGCCAAGCCCCAGGGAGAAGAACGGGAAACACCATATATTTT. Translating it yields CASSQAPGRRTGNTIYF.

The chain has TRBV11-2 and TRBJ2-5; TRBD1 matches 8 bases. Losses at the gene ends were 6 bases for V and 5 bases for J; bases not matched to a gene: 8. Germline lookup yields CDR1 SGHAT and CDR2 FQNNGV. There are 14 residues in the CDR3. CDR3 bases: TGTGCCAGCAGAAACCTCCAGGGGGCGGAGACCCAGTACTTC. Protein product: CASRNLQGAETQYF.

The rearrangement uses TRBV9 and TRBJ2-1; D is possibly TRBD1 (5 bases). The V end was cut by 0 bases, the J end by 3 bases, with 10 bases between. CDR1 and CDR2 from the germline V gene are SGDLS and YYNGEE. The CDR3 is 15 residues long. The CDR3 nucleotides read TGTGCCAGCAGCGTAGCTCAGGGTTTCTACAATGAGCAGTTCTTC. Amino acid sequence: CASSVAQGFYNEQFF.

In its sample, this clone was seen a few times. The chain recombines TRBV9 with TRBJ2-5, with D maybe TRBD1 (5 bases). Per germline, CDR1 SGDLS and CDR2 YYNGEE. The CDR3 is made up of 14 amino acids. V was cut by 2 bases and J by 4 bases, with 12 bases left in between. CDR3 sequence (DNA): TGTGCCAGCAGCGTCAGGGCGGTAGGAGAGACCCAGTACTTC. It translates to CASSVRAVGETQYF.

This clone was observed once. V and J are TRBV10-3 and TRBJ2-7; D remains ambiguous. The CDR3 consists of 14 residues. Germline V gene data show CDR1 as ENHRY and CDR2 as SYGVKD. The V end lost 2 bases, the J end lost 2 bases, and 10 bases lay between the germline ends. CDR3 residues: CAISEASSPYEQYF. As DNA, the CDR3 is TGTGCCATCAGTGAGGCATCTAGTCCCTACGAGCAGTACTTC.

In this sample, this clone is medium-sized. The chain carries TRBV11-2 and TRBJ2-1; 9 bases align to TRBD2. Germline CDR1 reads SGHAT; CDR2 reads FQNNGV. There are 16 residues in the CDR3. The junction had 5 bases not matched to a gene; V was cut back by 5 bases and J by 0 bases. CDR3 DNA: TGTGCCAGCAGCCATCCGGGACTAGCCTCCTACAATGAGCAGTTCTTC. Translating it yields CASSHPGLASYNEQFF.

CDR3 nucleotides: TGTGCCAGCAGTACTAGCGGGAGAGAGACCCAGTACTTC. This codes for CASSTSGRETQYF. The chain has TRBV2 and TRBJ2-5, with TRBD2 matching 11 bases. CDR3 length: 13 amino acids. Germline values: CDR1 SNHLY, CDR2 FYNNEI. The trim removed 5 bases at V and 4 bases at J, leaving 0 bases unmatched.

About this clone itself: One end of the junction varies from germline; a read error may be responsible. CDR3 bases: TGTGCCAGCAGCTTAGCAACAGGACGGCCCCCGGTCCGGGGCTGG. It specifies CASSLATGRPPVRGW. The chain couples TRBV7-2 to TRBJ1-2, with D maybe TRBD1 (5 bases). This CDR3 has 15 amino acids. Germline-derived CDR1 and CDR2 are SGHTA and FQGNSA.

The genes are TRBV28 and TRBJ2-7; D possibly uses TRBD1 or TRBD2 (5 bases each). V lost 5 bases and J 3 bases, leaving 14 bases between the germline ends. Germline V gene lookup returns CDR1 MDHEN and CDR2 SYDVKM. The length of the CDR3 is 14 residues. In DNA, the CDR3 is TGTGCCAGCAGTCCCTCGGGGACCTTCTACGAGCAGTACTTC. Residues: CASSPSGTFYEQYF.

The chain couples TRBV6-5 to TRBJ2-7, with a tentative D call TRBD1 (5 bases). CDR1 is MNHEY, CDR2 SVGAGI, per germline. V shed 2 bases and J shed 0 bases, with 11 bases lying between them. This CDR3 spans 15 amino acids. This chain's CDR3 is CASSYGHRSSYEQYF. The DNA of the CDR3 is TGTGCCAGCAGTTACGGCCACAGGAGCTCCTACGAGCAGTACTTC.

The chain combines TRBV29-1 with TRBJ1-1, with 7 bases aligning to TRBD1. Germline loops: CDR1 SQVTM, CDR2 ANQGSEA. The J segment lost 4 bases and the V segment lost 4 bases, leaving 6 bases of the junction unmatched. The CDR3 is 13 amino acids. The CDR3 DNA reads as TGCAGCGTTGCAAGAGGGACAGTCACTGAAGCTTTCTTT. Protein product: CSVARGTVTEAFF.

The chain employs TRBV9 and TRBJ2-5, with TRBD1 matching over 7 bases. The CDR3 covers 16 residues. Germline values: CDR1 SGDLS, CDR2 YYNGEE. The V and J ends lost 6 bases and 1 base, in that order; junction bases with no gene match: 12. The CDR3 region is CASTRFFGTVQETQYF. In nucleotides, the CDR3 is TGTGCCAGCACCAGATTTTTCGGGACAGTCCAAGAGACCCAGTACTTC.